The clone carrying this T cell receptor (beta chain) was seen many times. Its target is not known. The sample originates from a study of T cells in Graves' hyperthyroidism and ophthalmopathy. RNA transcripts served as the template for amplifying TCR beta CDR3 regions. RT-PCR in the first round (using the HTBI primer set) targeted the TCR CDR3. Each CDR3 protein gets one entry after TCRdb re-called the multiplex PCR reads with MiXCR. The table records 500,000 to 650,000 distinct CDR3 sequences, 46% of them present only once. Criteria for exclusion of patients were uncontrolled infection, other autoimmune disease, pregnancy or lactation. This CDR3 is built from 14 residues. Germline trimming cut 0 bases from V and 7 bases from J; bases unmatched to any gene: 5. The V gene's germline CDR1 is SGDLS and CDR2 YYNGEE. Study-wide results and caveats: The model's output predicted ophthalmopathy at a median of roughly 6.9 months prior to onset. The blood repertoire included most of the expanded thyroid clonotypes above 0.001. From stable hyperthyroidism, ophthalmopathy was separated by a 13 V-J model.

The sequence was obtained from an adult woman with Graves' disease, either hyperthyroidism or ophthalmopathy (not recorded which). This chain uses TRBV9 with TRBJ1-2; TRBD1 aligns across 8 bases. Sequencing was carried out using peripheral blood or thyroid tissue (not recorded which). The CDR3 reads CASSVDPGGSGYTF. The CDR3, as DNA: TGTGCCAGCAGCGTAGACCCAGGGGGCTCTGGCTACACCTTC. Variable domain in full (rest from reference TRBV9 and TRBJ1-2): DSGVTQTPKHLITATGQRVTLRCSPRSGDLSVYWYQQSLDQGLQFLIQYYNGEERAKGNILERFSAQQFPDLHSELNLSSLELGDSALYFCASSVDPGGSGYTFGSGTRLTVV.